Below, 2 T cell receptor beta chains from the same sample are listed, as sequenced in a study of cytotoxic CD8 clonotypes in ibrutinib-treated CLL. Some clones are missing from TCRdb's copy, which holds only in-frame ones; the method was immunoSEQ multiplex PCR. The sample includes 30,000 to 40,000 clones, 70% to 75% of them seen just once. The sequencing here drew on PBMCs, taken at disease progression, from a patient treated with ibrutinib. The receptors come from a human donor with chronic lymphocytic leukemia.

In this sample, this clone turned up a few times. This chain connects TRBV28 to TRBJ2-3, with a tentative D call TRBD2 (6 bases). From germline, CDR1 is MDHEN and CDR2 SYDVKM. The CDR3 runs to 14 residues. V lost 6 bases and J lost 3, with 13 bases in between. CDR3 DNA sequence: TGTGCCAGCAGGTCCGGGACTCTTACAGATACGCAGTATTTT. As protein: CASRSGTLTDTQYF.

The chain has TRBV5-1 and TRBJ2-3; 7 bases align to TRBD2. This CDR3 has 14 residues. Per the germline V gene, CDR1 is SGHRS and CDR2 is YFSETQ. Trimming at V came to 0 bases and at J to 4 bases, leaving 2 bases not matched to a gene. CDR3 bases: TGCGCCAGCAGCTTGGCTGGGAGGGCAGATACGCAGTATTTT. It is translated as CASSLAGRADTQYF.